A single sample gave rise to the 2 T cell receptor beta chains below, sequenced in a study of Tregs in tolerant kidney transplant recipients. Libraries were prepared by immunoSEQ multiplex PCR; TCRdb keeps only in-frame clonotypes and omits some of them. Of more than 30,000 clones listed, over 75% are singletons. These receptors have no known antigen. The sequencing sample was made of Tregs from blood cultured with allogeneic cells. All receptors come from a human donor in good health.

The chain recombines TRBV13 with TRBJ2-2, with 9 bases fitting TRBD2. This CDR3 spans 14 amino acids. With 3 bases clipped from V and 9 bases from J, the junction kept 5 bases outside the gene matches. CDR1 and CDR2 (germline): PRHDT, FYEKMQ (reference sequence). CDR3 protein: CASSFSGSIRELFF. The DNA for the CDR3 is TGTGCCAGCAGCTTTAGCGGGAGTATCCGGGAGCTGTTTTTT.

V usage is TRBV5-6 and J usage is TRBJ1-5, with TRBD1 matching over 8 bases. The CDR3 has 15 residues. Losses at the gene ends were 3 bases for V and 4 bases for J; bases not matched to a gene: 6. CDR1 is SGHDT and CDR2 is YYEEEE in the germline V gene. The CDR3 sequence: CASSWWTGSNQPQHF. The CDR3 region has the DNA TGTGCCAGCAGCTGGTGGACAGGGAGTAATCAGCCCCAGCATTTT.